This is a list of T cell receptor beta chains from one sample in a study of blood T cell repertoires in COVID-19. Profiled with immunoSEQ multiplex PCR; TCRdb holds only in-frame clones, not every one. Found here are some 13,000 clones, under 80% of them singletons; the top ten hold approximately 34%. The sequenced sample consisted of peripheral blood. The source of these receptors is a human donor in a cohort sampled during active COVID-19. CDR3s include the opening cysteine and the closing phenylalanine or tryptophan. D genes are given only for firm matches. Rows give clone size only sometimes, using once, few, many, or a class for an expanded clone.

j_call d_call clone_size v_call cdr3_nt cdr3_aa
TRBJ2-1 TRBD1 few TRBV4-1 TGCGCCAGCAGCCAAAGGACAGGGGGCGACTACAATGAGCAGTTCTTC CASSQRTGGDYNEQFF
TRBJ2-7 . . TRBV30 TGTGCCTGGAGGGGCCCCCGGGGGAGCTCCTACGAGCAGTACTTC CAWRGPRGSSYEQYF
TRBJ2-1 . . TRBV29-1 TGCAGCGCTGAGAGGACTCGCAATGAGCAGTTCTTC CSAERTRNEQFF
TRBJ2-3 . . TRBV6-5 TGTGCCAGCAGCGTTAGCACAGATACGCAGTATTTT CASSVSTDTQYF
TRBJ1-1 TRBD1 few TRBV7-6 TGTGCCAGCAGCTTAGGGACAGGGGGTTTCACTGAAGCTTTCTTT CASSLGTGGFTEAFF
TRBJ2-7 TRBD1 . TRBV11-2 TGTGCCAGCAGCTCCGGGACAGGGGGCTTTTTAGCCGAGCAGTACTTC CASSSGTGGFLAEQYF
TRBJ2-5 . . TRBV19 TGTGCCAGTAGTACAGAAGAGACCCAGTACTTC CASSTEETQYF
TRBJ1-5 . . TRBV2 TGTGCCAGCAGTGAAGCAGGGGGAACAAATCAGCCCCAGCATTTT CASSEAGGTNQPQHF
TRBJ2-7 . . TRBV10-3 TGTGCCATCAAACCGGGACACAGCTCCTACGAGCAGTACTTC CAIKPGHSSYEQYF
TRBJ2-1 TRBD2 . TRBV6-2/TRBV6-3 TGTGCCAGCAGTTACGGTAGCGGGGGGCCCAACAATGAGCAGTTCTTC CASSYGSGGPNNEQFF
TRBJ1-5 . . TRBV2 TGTGCCAGCACAGCGGGCAATCAGCCCCAGCATTTT CASTAGNQPQHF
TRBJ1-2 . . TRBV16 TGTGCCAGCAGCCACACTAACGGGGGATCCGGCTATGGCTACACCTTC CASSHTNGGSGYGYTF
TRBJ2-1 . . TRBV15 TGTGCCACCAGCATGTCAGGGGGGAGGAGAAATGAGCAGTTCTTC CATSMSGGRRNEQFF
TRBJ1-1 . . TRBV6-5 TGTGCCAGCAGACCGACGGACAGCCTGAACACTGAAGCTTTCTTT CASRPTDSLNTEAFF
TRBJ2-7 . . TRBV28 TGTGCCAGCAGAACAGGGAAAACGCCCTACGAGCAGTACTTC CASRTGKTPYEQYF
TRBJ2-7 . . TRBV7-2 TGTGCCAGCAGCTTATATCTCCGAGGGCATGGCGAGCAGTACTTC CASSLYLRGHGEQYF
TRBJ1-2 . . TRBV18 TGTGCCAGCTCACTTGACACGGTTAGCTACACCTTC CASSLDTVSYTF
TRBJ1-2 . . TRBV5-1 TGCGCCAGCAGCTCTAGTGATCCCCCCTATGGCTACACCTTC CASSSSDPPYGYTF
TRBJ2-5 . once TRBV7-9 TGTGCCAGCAGCTCACTCCTTGGGGGCAAGGGGACCCAGTACTTC CASSSLLGGKGTQYF
TRBJ2-5 TRBD2 . TRBV5-1 TGCGCCAGCAGCTTGGCCGCTAGCGGAGGGGAGACCCAGTACTTC CASSLAASGGETQYF
TRBJ2-3 . once TRBV6-4 TGTGCCAGCAGTGACTCTGGGCAGGGGGGCGATACGCAGTATTTT CASSDSGQGGDTQYF
TRBJ2-7 TRBD1 few TRBV11-2 TGTGCCAGCAGCCCAAAAGGGACAGGTTCCTACGAGCAGTACTTC CASSPKGTGSYEQYF
TRBJ2-7 TRBD2 . TRBV3-1/TRBV3-2 TGTGCCAGCAGCTTGCGGGGGAGTAACTACGAGCAGTACTTC CASSLRGSNYEQYF
TRBJ1-3 . . TRBV19 TGTGCCAGTAGTAGAGGAGGAAACTCTGGAAACACCATATATTTT CASSRGGNSGNTIYF
TRBJ2-7 . . TRBV12-5 TGTGCTAGTGGTTTGGTCCCCGGGATGGGTGAGCAGTACTTC CASGLVPGMGEQYF
TRBJ2-1 TRBD1 . TRBV5-1 TGCGCCAGCAGCCCCGGGACAGTGAGCTCCTACAATGAGCAGTTCTTC CASSPGTVSSYNEQFF
TRBJ1-1 . few TRBV2 TGTGCCAGCAGTGGCAGGGCTACTGAAGCTTTCTTT CASSGRATEAFF